Described below is a single TCR beta chain sequence and its context. Its antigen is currently unknown. This sample was taken from a study of T-cell memory formation after mild COVID-19. Notes on the study in general: Whether day 37 second-wave clones are SARS-CoV-2-specific was not confirmed. Several responding clones turned up in pre-infection memory, indicating that cross-reactive memory may have taken part.

This CDR3 is 17 amino acids long. Germline V lookup: CDR1 DFQATT, CDR2 SNEGSKA (reference sequence). With V trimmed by 5 bases and J by 1 base, 10 bases remained unmatched. TCRdb reprocessed the 5' RACE reads with MiXCR, giving one entry per CDR3 protein. The repertoire holds 470,000 or so distinct CDR3 sequences, with more than 20% as singletons. The origin of this receptor is an adult woman who had mild COVID-19 (a few samples of this study predate the infection). Cell type and time point are not known. Specimen: PBMCs or a T cell subset sorted from them (not recorded which). This chain connects TRBV20-1 to TRBJ2-3, with TRBD2 matching 12 bases. The CDR3 protein is CSAELAGGLSGTDTQYF. The CDR3 DNA follows: TGCAGTGCTGAACTAGCGGGAGGTCTTTCGGGCACAGATACGCAGTATTTT.